This record covers a single TCR beta chain. The data were obtained in a study of blood T cell repertoires in COVID-19. Trimming removed 5 bases from V and 3 bases from J; junction bases left unmatched: 6. The V gene's germline CDR1 is SGHRS and CDR2 YFSETQ. The CDR3 has 15 amino acids. Profiled with immunoSEQ multiplex PCR; TCRdb holds only in-frame clones, not every one. This table has 250,000 to 400,000 clones, over 85% appearing once. Participants were placed into cohorts based on the clinical history they reported. This sequence originates from a man in his 60s who had recovered from COVID-19. This chain connects TRBV5-1 to TRBJ2-3; 10 bases are a match to TRBD2. The sequencing input was PBMCs or T cells enriched from blood (not recorded which). This CDR3 reads CASSASGSLTDTQYF. The CDR3 bases are TGCGCCAGCAGTGCTAGCGGGAGCTTGACAGATACGCAGTATTTT.